The source of this TCR beta chain is a study of chemoradiotherapy in HPV16-positive cancers. The CDR3 sequence is 16 residues long. Germline CDR1 and CDR2: SGHAT and FQNNGV. Trimming removed 1 base from V and 4 bases from J, with 16 bases in between. Produced via immunoSEQ multiplex PCR; TCRdb's table is partial and in-frame only. The sample has about 12,000 clones; just under 80% are singletons. Study observations and caveats: Candidate HPV-specific clones and E7-related TCR motifs grew in tumor during treatment.

Of note for this clone: What it binds is not known.

Samples were taken several times over chemoradiotherapy. The TCR originated in a human donor with HPV-associated anogenital cancer. Collection took place from a patient who underwent chemoradiotherapy. This chain uses TRBV11-2 with TRBJ1-1; D is possibly TRBD1 (5 bases). The CDR3 is CASSLGYRLTSTEAFF. CDR3 coding DNA: TGTGCCAGCAGCTTAGGATACAGGTTGACCTCCACTGAAGCTTTCTTT.